Each of the 5 T cell receptor beta chains below was sequenced from the same sample in a study of shared clonotypes between healthy human individuals. Method: immunoSEQ multiplex PCR; TCRdb's copy keeps in-frame clones and lacks some. The sample records 600,000 to 750,000 clones, around 90% being singletons. What was sequenced was memory CD8+ T cells from PBMCs. Sample subset: CD45RO+ cells pooled with CCR7-negative TemRA cells. The origin of the receptors is a man between 18 and 35 years old in good health. Some clones in this sample may be carry-over from other donors' samples.

V and J are TRBV9 and TRBJ2-2; 12 positions agree with TRBD2. The V gene's germline CDR1 is SGDLS and CDR2 YYNGEE. This CDR3 contains 17 residues. V lost 0 bases and J lost 2; bases outside the gene matches: 2. The CDR3 nucleotides read TGTGCCAGCAGCGTAGAACTAGCGGGAGGTAACACCGGGGAGCTGTTTTTT. Its translation is CASSVELAGGNTGELFF.

The chain carries TRBV29-1 and TRBJ2-2; no firm D call. Trimming removed 1 base from V and 7 bases from J, with 10 bases in between. The CDR3 contains 13 residues. Looked up from germline, CDR1 is SQVTM and CDR2 is ANQGSEA. CDR3 in DNA: TGCAGCGTTGAAGGAGGTATGGACGGGGAGCTGTTTTTT. Its protein is CSVEGGMDGELFF.

CDR3 sequence reads: CASSLASTHEIGNQPQHF. CDR3 in DNA: TGTGCCAGCAGCTTAGCGTCGACACATGAGATTGGCAATCAGCCCCAGCATTTT. J is TRBJ1-5 and V is TRBV7-9; D remains ambiguous. Germline V gives CDR1 SEHNR, CDR2 FQNEAQ (reference sequence). The CDR3 totals 18 residues. Deletions cut 0 bases from V and 2 bases from J, with 17 bases between.

J is TRBJ2-1 and V is TRBV7-9, with TRBD1 matching 8 bases. This CDR3 is 14 amino acids long. Per germline, CDR1 SEHNR and CDR2 FQNEAQ (reference sequence). V lost 5 bases, J lost 7 bases, and 7 bases stayed unmatched. CDR3 sequence reads: CASSPLRTGNEQFF. CDR3 bases: TGTGCCAGCAGCCCTCTTCGGACAGGGAATGAGCAGTTCTTC.

This clone was seen more than once but under ten times. The rearrangement uses TRBV11-1 and TRBJ2-7; tentatively, D is TRBD2 (6 bases). Trimming left V 5 bases short and J 4 bases short, with 18 bases between. Germline V gives CDR1 SGHAT, CDR2 FQDESV (reference sequence). The CDR3 length is 15 residues. This CDR3 reads CASSVGSRGLYEQYF. The CDR3 DNA reads as TGTGCCAGCAGCGTTGGATCCCGGGGGTTGTACGAGCAGTACTTC.